The 30 T cell receptor beta chains listed next were all sequenced from one sample in a study of molecular identifiers for immune sequencing clone quantification. TCRdb analysed the PCR reads with MiXCR anew, one entry per CDR3 protein. The table lists some 650,000 distinct CDR3 sequences, just under 20% of them singletons. Input material: naive CD8+ T cells from blood, with Jurkat cell RNA spiked in. Subset: FACS-sorted CD8+CD4-CCR7+CD45RA+ naive T cells. The receptor set was obtained from a human donor in good health. Some libraries in this study had Jurkat cell RNA spiked in.

This clonotype was seen more than once but under ten times. The chain uses TRBV19 and TRBJ2-5; tentatively, D is TRBD1 (7 bases). V lost 8 bases and J lost 5, with 15 bases in between. CDR1 and CDR2 (germline): LNHDA, SQIVND (reference sequence). The CDR3 is 13 amino acids. CDR3 nucleotides: TGTGCCAGTCGCAGGGGGGTCGGGGAGACCCAGTACTTC. Translated: CASRRGVGETQYF.

Remarks on this clonotype: A read error may be the cause here, since a much bigger clone is one base away. The V call is TRBV2, the J call TRBJ2-3; 12 positions match TRBD2. Germline-derived CDR1 and CDR2 are SNHLY and FYNNEI. This CDR3 contains 15 residues. The CDR3, as DNA: TGTGTTACGATAACTAGCGGGAGGTCCACAGATACGCAGTATTTT. Encoded protein: CVTITSGRSTDTQYF.

There are many counts of this clonotype. The chain employs TRBV9 and TRBJ1-5, with D perhaps matching TRBD1 (6 bases). CDR1 SGDLS and CDR2 YYNGEE come from the germline V gene. V was trimmed by 0 bases and J by 4 bases, leaving 11 bases between them. The CDR3 runs 15 residues. The CDR3 DNA follows: TGTGCCAGCAGCGTAGGGACAGCTAGTAATCAGCCCCAGCATTTT. This sequence encodes CASSVGTASNQPQHF.

This clonotype was recorded at least ten times. The chain uses TRBV19 and TRBJ1-1, with no clear D. Germline-derived CDR1 and CDR2 are LNHDA and SQIVND (reference sequence). V shed 3 bases and J shed 6 bases, with 11 bases lying between them. This CDR3 has 13 residues. The CDR3 protein is CASSMVSSAEAFF. CDR3 nucleotides: TGTGCCAGTAGTATGGTCTCTAGCGCTGAAGCTTTCTTT.

The V call is TRBV7-9, the J call TRBJ2-1, with TRBD2 identical over 10 bases. The ends lost 5 bases at V and 8 bases at J; junction bases unmatched: 21. Germline lookup yields CDR1 SEHNR and CDR2 FQNEAQ (reference sequence). This CDR3 region has 19 residues. The CDR3 DNA reads as TGTGCCAGCAGCCACTCCCCGTTTGAAGCTAGCGGGAGCACTGATGAGCAGTTCTTC. Its protein is CASSHSPFEASGSTDEQFF.

A word on this clonotype: The junction shows a germline mismatch at one end, possibly a read error. The chain carries TRBV6-6 and TRBJ2-3, with 8 bases lining up with TRBD2. The CDR3 runs to 16 residues. CDR1 and CDR2 from the germline V gene are MNHNY and SVGAGI (reference sequence). CDR3 in DNA: TGTGCCAGCAGTTTCAAAGCGGGGGCCAGCATAGATACGCAGTATTTT. Encoded protein: CASSFKAGASIDTQYF.

The chain couples TRBV27 to TRBJ2-2; a weak D match, TRBD1 (5 bases). The germline gives CDR1 MNHEY, CDR2 SMNVEV (reference sequence). V lost 5 bases to trimming and J lost 10 bases, with 14 bases between them. This CDR3 spans 13 amino acids. As DNA, the CDR3 is TGTGCCAGCAGTCCCGCAGGGTTGTTGGAGCTGTTTTTT. It is translated as CASSPAGLLELFF.

This clonotype occurred many times. Here the CDR3 DNA reads TGTGCCAGCAGCCACCCCCAGGGAGATAACTATGGCTACACCTTC. Its translation: CASSHPQGDNYGYTF. This rearrangement joins TRBV4-2 to TRBJ1-2; weak D call: TRBD1 (5 bases). V gave up 3 bases and J gave up 1 base, with 12 bases separating them. CDR3 length: 15 residues. Germline lookup yields CDR1 LGHNA and CDR2 YNFKEQ.

This clonotype was recorded many times. The rearrangement uses TRBV5-1 and TRBJ2-2; 7 bases agree with TRBD1. Germline values: CDR1 SGHRS, CDR2 YFSETQ. The CDR3 loop spans 14 amino acids. V was pared by 7 bases and J by 7 bases, with 10 bases of the junction left unmatched. The CDR3 bases are TGCGCCAGCCGCTACGAGGGGGCCGTCGGGGAGCTGTTTTTT. Translation gives CASRYEGAVGELFF.

Note on this clonotype: This may arise from a read error, as a much more abundant clone is one base away. The V gene is TRBV7-8, the J gene TRBJ2-5, with a weak D call TRBD1 (5 bases). V gave up 3 bases and J gave up 5 bases, with 19 bases separating them. This CDR3 spans 16 amino acids. Germline assignment: CDR1 SGHVS and CDR2 FQNEAQ. CDR3 sequence (DNA): TGTGCCAGCAGCTTGGTCGACAGAGCCAGTAAGGAGACCCAGTACTTC. This codes for CASSLVDRASKETQYF.

This clonotype was observed many times. The gene calls are TRBV6-5 and TRBJ2-1; D gene ambiguous. The CDR3 has 12 residues. Trimming took 5 bases from V and 6 from J, leaving 8 bases between them. Per germline, CDR1 MNHEY and CDR2 SVGAGI. The CDR3 loop reads CASSIWGNEQFF. The CDR3 region has the DNA TGTGCCAGCAGTATCTGGGGCAATGAGCAGTTCTTC.

This clonotype was seen at least ten times. The J gene is TRBJ1-1, the V gene TRBV7-9, with D possibly TRBD1 on 5 matching bases. The CDR3 spans 12 residues. Germline values: CDR1 SEHNR, CDR2 FQNEAQ (reference sequence). V was clipped by 6 bases and J by 6 bases, with 11 bases between them. CDR3 residues: CASRGGGAEAFF. In DNA, the CDR3 is TGTGCCAGCAGGGGTGGGGGGGCTGAAGCTTTCTTT. The whole variable domain, remainder taken from reference TRBV7-9 and TRBJ1-1, is DTGVSQNPRHKITKRGQNVTFRCDPISEHNRLYWYRQTLGQGPEFLTYFQNEAQLEKSRLLSDRFSAERPKGSFSTLEIQRTEQGDSAMYLCASRGGGAEAFFGQGTRLTVV.

This clonotype was counted at least ten times. The CDR3 DNA reads TGTGCCAGCAGCCCCAGTGCCGGGGGATACATTCAGTACTTC. Its protein product is CASSPSAGGYIQYF. The V call is TRBV27, the J call TRBJ2-4, with TRBD2 as a possible D gene (6 bases). Germline CDR1 MNHEY, CDR2 SMNVEV (reference sequence). V lost 6 bases to trimming and J lost 8 bases, with 17 bases between them. The CDR3 contains 14 residues.

This clonotype has only a few counts. V is TRBV19 and J is TRBJ2-3, with D possibly matching TRBD2 (5 bases). Trimming shortened V by 3 bases and J by 0 bases, and 19 bases separated the two germline ends. There are 18 residues in the CDR3. CDR1 and CDR2 (germline): LNHDA, SQIVND (reference sequence). The CDR3 spells CASSIRSRAGGSTDTQYF. As DNA, the CDR3 is TGTGCCAGTAGTATCCGATCGAGGGCCGGAGGTAGCACAGATACGCAGTATTTT.

As concerns this clonotype: One junction end does not reproduce the germline sequence, and a read error may be involved. The chain has TRBV6-5 and TRBJ1-4; tentatively, D is TRBD1 (6 bases). Germline lookup yields CDR1 MNHEY and CDR2 SVGAGI. The CDR3 extends over 18 amino acids. The CDR3 DNA is TGTGCCAGCAGTTACTACCCTCTAACAGGGATGGCTAATGAAAAACTGCTTTTT. Translated: CASSYYPLTGMANEKLLF.

On this clonotype: This may be a read error: a much more frequent sequence differs by one nucleotide. Here the CDR3 omits its conserved ending phenylalanine or tryptophan, so a read error is the likely source. This chain connects TRBV6-4 to TRBJ2-2; D possibly corresponds to TRBD1 (6 bases). Trimming removed 2 bases from V and 6 bases from J, with 10 bases in between. The CDR3 runs to 14 residues. Per the germline V gene, CDR1 is MRHNA and CDR2 is SNTAGT. The CDR3 spells CASSDTGRPGELFL. Written as DNA, the CDR3 is TGTGCCAGCAGTGACACAGGGCGTCCCGGGGAGCTGTTTTTA.

This clonotype came up many times. The chain carries TRBV4-1 and TRBJ1-5; D is perhaps TRBD1 (6 bases). CDR3 length: 15 amino acids. The germline V gene encodes CDR1 MGHRA and CDR2 YSYEKL. Trimming took off 0 bases at V and 6 bases at J, with 12 bases between the two ends. CDR3: CASSQEARGGQPQHF. CDR3 bases: TGCGCCAGCAGCCAAGAAGCCAGGGGCGGTCAGCCCCAGCATTTT.

This clonotype was found a few times. A read error may explain this, as a much larger clone is one base away. The J gene is TRBJ2-2, the V gene TRBV13; tentative D call: TRBD2 (5 bases). Germline V lookup: CDR1 PRHDT, CDR2 FYEKMQ (reference sequence). The CDR3 has 19 residues. CDR3 sequence: CASGLGRFWQRSNTGELFF. The CDR3 nucleotides read TGTGCCAGCGGCTTAGGCCGGTTCTGGCAGCGGTCGAACACCGGGGAGCTGTTTTTT.

A note on this clonotype: This may stem from a read error, because a much larger clone lies one nucleotide away. V is TRBV6-5 and J is TRBJ2-7; the D gene could be TRBD1 or TRBD2 (5 bases each). Germline CDR1 is MNHEY and CDR2 is SVGAGI. Trimming stripped 7 bases from V and 4 bases from J, with 17 bases between. This CDR3 has 14 amino acids. The CDR3 nucleotides are TGTGCCAGCAAGCCCGGGACCGACCCTTACGAGCAGTACTTC. Translation: CASKPGTDPYEQYF.

This clonotype occurred many times. The chain has TRBV29-1 and TRBJ1-1; TRBD1 agrees at 7 bases. CDR1 and CDR2 (germline): SQVTM, ANQGSEA. This CDR3 is 17 amino acids long. Trimming at V came to 3 bases and at J to 0 bases, leaving 13 bases not matched to a gene. The CDR3 is CSVDPGGVGAMNTEAFF. The CDR3 bases are TGCAGCGTTGACCCAGGGGGAGTGGGTGCAATGAACACTGAAGCTTTCTTT.

This clonotype was detected many times. The V gene is TRBV27, the J gene TRBJ2-7, with D uncertain. This CDR3 is built from 12 residues. Germline V gene sequence: CDR1 MNHEY, CDR2 SMNVEV (reference sequence). Trimming took 5 bases from V and 7 from J, leaving 12 bases between them. The CDR3 here is CASSATTREQYF. The CDR3 region has the DNA TGTGCCAGCAGTGCGACGACGCGAGAGCAGTACTTC.

Many counts were recorded for this clonotype. This chain uses TRBV6-4 with TRBJ2-2, with D possibly matching TRBD2 (5 bases). The CDR3 totals 15 residues. Trimming removed 1 base at V and 4 bases at J, with 10 bases between. CDR1 MRHNA and CDR2 SNTAGT come from the germline V gene. In nucleotides, the CDR3 is TGTGCCAGCAGTGACTTAGGAGGCTGCACCGGGGAGCTGTTTTTT. Encoded protein: CASSDLGGCTGELFF.

This clonotype appeared many times. The rearrangement uses TRBV5-1 and TRBJ2-7; D possibly uses TRBD1 or TRBD2 (5 bases each). The CDR3 loop spans 13 amino acids. Germline-derived CDR1 and CDR2 are SGHRS and YFSETQ. Trimming took 3 bases from V and 2 from J, leaving 9 bases between them. The CDR3 here is CASSWDGAYEQYF. CDR3 bases: TGCGCCAGCAGCTGGGACGGTGCCTACGAGCAGTACTTC.

Many counts were recorded for this clonotype. This chain links TRBV4-3 with TRBJ2-5, with 11 bases lining up with TRBD2. CDR3 length equals 18 residues. Germline V gives CDR1 LGHNA, CDR2 YSLEER. With 1 base clipped from V and 1 base from J, the junction kept 8 bases outside the gene matches. CDR3 sequence reads: CASSQVGFGLAGQETQYF. CDR3 nucleotide sequence: TGCGCCAGCAGCCAAGTCGGGTTCGGACTAGCGGGCCAAGAGACCCAGTACTTC.

Many counts were recorded for this clonotype. This chain uses TRBV7-9 with TRBJ1-5; TRBD1 matches at 10 bases. J lost 0 bases, V lost 1 base, and 6 bases had no gene match. CDR1 SEHNR and CDR2 FQNEAQ come from the germline V gene (reference sequence). The CDR3 extends over 18 amino acids. CDR3 sequence reads: CASSLEPTGGHSNQPQHF. The CDR3 bases are TGTGCCAGCAGCTTAGAGCCGACAGGGGGCCATAGCAATCAGCCCCAGCATTTT. The full variable domain, in which reference TRBV7-9 and TRBJ1-5 provide the parts outside the CDR3, is DTGVSQNPRHKITKRGQNVTFRCDPISEHNRLYWYRQTLGQGPEFLTYFQNEAQLEKSRLLSDRFSAERPKGSFSTLEIQRTEQGDSAMYLCASSLEPTGGHSNQPQHFGDGTRLSIL.

In this sample, this clonotype turned up many times. The gene calls are TRBV19 and TRBJ2-7, with D perhaps matching TRBD1 or TRBD2 (5 bases each). CDR3 length equals 14 residues. With 7 bases removed from V and 2 bases from J, the gap between germline ends came to 15 bases. The germline V gene has CDR1 LNHDA and CDR2 SQIVND (reference sequence). CDR3 region: CASKPRDGPYEQYF. The CDR3 coding sequence is TGTGCCAGTAAACCTAGGGACGGACCCTACGAGCAGTACTTC.

This clonotype was seen many times. J is TRBJ2-7 and V is TRBV12-3 or TRBV12-4; possibly TRBD1 for D (6 bases). Trimming pared 3 bases from V and 0 bases from J, leaving 18 bases between. CDR3 length: 17 residues. As DNA, the CDR3 is TGTGCCAGCAGTTTCAGGGGCGGCAGGCTATGCTCCTACGAGCAGTACTTC. Translating gives CASSFRGGRLCSYEQYF.

The table lists this clonotype with many counts. The genes are TRBV6-6 and TRBJ1-2; the D is unclear. This CDR3 is 14 amino acids long. Trimming pared 6 bases from V and 3 bases from J, leaving 14 bases between. Germline V gene sequence: CDR1 MNHNY, CDR2 SVGAGI (reference sequence). CDR3 protein: CASSHGRLDYGYTF. CDR3 DNA: TGTGCCAGCAGCCACGGTAGACTTGACTATGGCTACACCTTC.

This clonotype was seen more than once but under ten times. The chain couples TRBV2 to TRBJ1-4; no reliable D call. In germline, CDR1 is SNHLY, CDR2 FYNNEI. V gave up 3 bases and J gave up 5 bases, with 13 bases separating them. This CDR3 contains 15 residues. The CDR3 is CASSDLPGTNEKLFF. The CDR3 DNA is TGTGCCAGCAGTGATCTACCCGGTACGAATGAAAAACTGTTTTTT.

This clonotype was counted only a few times. The rearrangement uses TRBV9 and TRBJ2-7; no definite D call. CDR1 and CDR2 (germline): SGDLS, YYNGEE. Trimming pared 0 bases from V and 4 bases from J, leaving 11 bases between. The CDR3 is 14 amino acids. CDR3 sequence (DNA): TGTGCCAGCAGCGTAGCAGGCGGTACATACGAGCAGTACTTC. Translating it yields CASSVAGGTYEQYF. Complete variable domain (other parts from reference TRBV9 and TRBJ2-7): DSGVTQTPKHLITATGQRVTLRCSPRSGDLSVYWYQQSLDQGLQFLIQYYNGEERAKGNILERFSAQQFPDLHSELNLSSLELGDSALYFCASSVAGGTYEQYFGPGTRLTVT.